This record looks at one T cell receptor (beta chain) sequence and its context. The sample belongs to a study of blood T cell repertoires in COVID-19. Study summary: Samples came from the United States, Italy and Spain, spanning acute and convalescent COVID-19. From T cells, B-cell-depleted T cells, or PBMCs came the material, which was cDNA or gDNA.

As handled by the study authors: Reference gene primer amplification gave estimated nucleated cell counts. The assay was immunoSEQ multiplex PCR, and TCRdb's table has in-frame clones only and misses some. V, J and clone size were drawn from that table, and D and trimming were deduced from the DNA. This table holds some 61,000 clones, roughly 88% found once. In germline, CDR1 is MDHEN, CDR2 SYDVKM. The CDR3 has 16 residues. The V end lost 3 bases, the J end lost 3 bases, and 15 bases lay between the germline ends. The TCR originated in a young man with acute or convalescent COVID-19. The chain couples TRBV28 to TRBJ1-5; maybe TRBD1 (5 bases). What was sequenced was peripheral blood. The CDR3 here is CASSFAGSGFNQPQHF. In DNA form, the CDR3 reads TGTGCCAGCAGTTTTGCAGGGTCCGGGTTCAATCAGCCCCAGCATTTT.